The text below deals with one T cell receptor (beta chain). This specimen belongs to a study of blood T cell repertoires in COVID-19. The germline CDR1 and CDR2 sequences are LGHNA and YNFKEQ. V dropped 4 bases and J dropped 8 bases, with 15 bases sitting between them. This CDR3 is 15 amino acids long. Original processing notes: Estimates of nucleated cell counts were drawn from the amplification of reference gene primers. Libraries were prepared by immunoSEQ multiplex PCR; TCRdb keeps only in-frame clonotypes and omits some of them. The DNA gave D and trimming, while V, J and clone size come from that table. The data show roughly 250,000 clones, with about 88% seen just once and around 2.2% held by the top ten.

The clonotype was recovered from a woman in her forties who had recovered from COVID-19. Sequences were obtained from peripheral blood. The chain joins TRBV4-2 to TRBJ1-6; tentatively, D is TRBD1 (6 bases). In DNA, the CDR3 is TGTGCCAGCAGCCTTCACGAACAGGGTTATTCACCCCTCCACTTT. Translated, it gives CASSLHEQGYSPLHF.